One and the same sample provided the 6 T cell receptor beta chains below, sequenced in a study of tumor and adjacent non-tumor tissue in lung cancer. RNA was extracted from bulk tissue without any cell sorting. Distant lung tissue was collected more than 3 cm away from the tumor edge. Three rounds of nested PCR, following a modified ARM-PCR protocol, produced the TCRbeta library. TCRdb re-called the multiplex PCR reads with MiXCR, one entry per CDR3 protein. Of roughly 43,000 distinct CDR3 sequences in the sample, roughly 60% were seen once. The material sequenced was distant non-tumor lung tissue. These receptors all come from a man aged 45-65 years with non-small cell lung cancer.

This clonotype has a single count. An end of the junction differs from the germline gene, which may be a read error. The chain joins TRBV29-1 to TRBJ2-2, with D perhaps given as TRBD1 or TRBD2 (5 bases each). The CDR3 spans 15 residues. Germline V gene data show CDR1 as SQVTM and CDR2 as ANQGSEA. The CDR3 DNA sequence: TGCAGGGTTGATTATGGGGGAAGGAACACCGAGGAGCTGTTTTTT. This translates into CRVDYGGRNTEELFF.

This clonotype appeared a few times. Germline is not matched at one junction end, which may reflect a read error. The chain employs TRBV4-2 and TRBJ2-1; D might be TRBD2 (7 bases). Germline V gene data show CDR1 as LGHNA and CDR2 as YNFKEQ. The CDR3 spans 16 residues. The CDR3 protein is CASRQEGGSSYNEQFF. The CDR3 nucleotides read TGTGCCAGCAGGCAAGAGGGGGGGTCGAGCTACAATGAGCAGTTCTTC.

This clonotype was detected only a few times. As DNA, the CDR3 is TGTGCCAGCAGCTTACACCGCGATAGCGGGCCGGATTACAATGAGCAGTTCTTC. Residues: CASSLHRDSGPDYNEQFF. The V call is TRBV7-8, the J call TRBJ2-1; TRBD2 agrees at 7 bases. From germline, CDR1 is SGHVS and CDR2 FQNEAQ. This CDR3 has 18 amino acids. Trimming cost V 2 bases and J 4 bases; bases outside gene matches: 14.

Of note for this clonotype: Since a much larger clone is just one base distant, this may be a read error. The chain has TRBV29-1 and TRBJ2-7; 7 bases agree with TRBD2. The CDR3 contains 13 residues. V lost 7 bases and J lost 2; bases outside the gene matches: 8. Germline V gene sequence: CDR1 SQVTM, CDR2 ANQGSEA. The CDR3: CSDGLEEPYEQYF. The CDR3 DNA sequence: TGCAGCGATGGACTAGAGGAACCCTACGAGCAGTACTTC.

Points on this clonotype: One base away lies a much larger clone, so this may be a sequencing read error. V usage is TRBV6-2 or TRBV6-3 and J usage is TRBJ1-5; D possibly corresponds to TRBD1 (5 bases). The germline V gene has CDR1 MNHEY and CDR2 SVGEGT. V lost 4 bases to trimming and J lost 2 bases, with 12 bases between them. CDR3 length equals 15 residues. CDR3 in amino acids: CASSLRGGGNQPQHF. DNA for the CDR3: TGTGCCAGCAGTTTAAGGGGCGGAGGCAATCAGCCCCAGCATTTT.

Worth noting for this clonotype: One end of the junction does not line up with germline, which may come from a read error. The V call is TRBV13, the J call TRBJ1-6; no firm D call. Germline lookup yields CDR1 PRHDT and CDR2 FYEKMQ (reference sequence). CDR3 length: 15 residues. This CDR3 is CASNLGLRGGSPLHF. The CDR3 coding sequence is TGTGCCAGCAACTTAGGCCTACGGGGAGGTTCACCCCTCCACTTT.